Below, one T cell receptor (beta chain) is given with its context. The entry originates in a study of CD8 T cells in Susac syndrome. V dropped 1 base and J dropped 4; count of bases not matched to a gene: 3. CDR1 is ENHRY, CDR2 SYGVKD, per germline. CDR3 length: 15 residues. 0.5 to 1 ug RNA was reverse transcribed with random hexamers. Across 54 Vbeta and 13 Jbeta, TCR beta CDR3 was amplified with immunoSEQ multiplex PCR. TCRdb recomputed calls from the immunoSEQ multiplex PCR reads with MiXCR, one row per CDR3 protein. The sample contains about 130,000 distinct CDR3 sequences, about 95% of which appear only once.

The chain has TRBV10-3 and TRBJ2-7, with 11 nucleotides matching TRBD2. Sequenced input: CD4+ T cells from PBMCs. The TCR originated in a human donor with multiple sclerosis. Here the CDR3 DNA reads TGTGCCATCAGTGAGTTAGCTAGCGGGGGGTACGAGCAGTACTTC. Amino acid sequence: CAISELASGGYEQYF.